These 21 T cell receptor beta chains share one sample of origin, sequenced in a study of control samples from healthy donors and cancer patients. Data came from immunoSEQ multiplex PCR; TCRdb stores just in-frame clones and leaves some out. Among approximately 87,000 clones listed, roughly 93% were seen once. Material for sequencing was PBMCs. The receptors stem from a woman aged 40 to 55 with lung cancer.

V usage is TRBV3-1 (or the pseudogene TRBV3-2) and J usage is TRBJ2-5, with a weak D call TRBD2 (6 bases). The CDR3 contains 14 residues. V lost 0 bases and J 5 bases, leaving 10 bases between the germline ends. Germline V gene lookup returns CDR1 LGHDT and CDR2 YNNKEL (reference sequence). CDR3 in DNA: TGTGCCAGCAGCCAAGAGGCCCGGGGGGAGACCCAGTACTTC. Translation gives CASSQEARGETQYF.

This chain links TRBV9 with TRBJ1-2; D remains unclear. V gave up 1 base and J gave up 4 bases, with 17 bases separating them. Germline V gene lookup returns CDR1 SGDLS and CDR2 YYNGEE. The CDR3 totals 16 residues. The CDR3 region has the DNA TGTGCCAGCAGCGTATCAGTTGAGGGTTTAGGCTATGGCTACACCTTC. This codes for CASSVSVEGLGYGYTF.

The V and J genes are TRBV7-9 and TRBJ2-3; 11 bases fit TRBD2. The junction had 9 bases not matched to a gene; V was cut back by 5 bases and J by 5 bases. Germline CDR1 reads SEHNR; CDR2 reads FQNEAQ (reference sequence). This CDR3 is 16 amino acids long. CDR3 amino acids: CASSQIAGGLIDTQYF. In DNA form, the CDR3 reads TGTGCCAGCAGCCAAATAGCGGGGGGGCTTATAGATACGCAGTATTTT.

The chain has TRBV6-6 and TRBJ2-5; D is possibly TRBD1 (6 bases). Trimming left V 4 bases short and J 1 base short, with 10 bases between. Germline V gene data show CDR1 as MNHNY and CDR2 as SVGAGI (reference sequence). The CDR3 is 14 amino acids. The CDR3 sequence: CASSSQGAQETQYF. Written as DNA, the CDR3 is TGTGCCAGCAGTTCACAGGGTGCCCAAGAGACCCAGTACTTC.

The V and J genes are TRBV25-1 and TRBJ2-7, with 7 bases lining up with TRBD1. J was trimmed by 0 bases and V by 0 bases; bases with no gene match: 5. The CDR3 is 16 amino acids. The germline V gene has CDR1 MGHDK and CDR2 SYGVNS. The CDR3 nucleotides read TGTGCCAGCAGTGAATATATCGGGACAGACTCCTACGAGCAGTACTTC. Translating gives CASSEYIGTDSYEQYF.

This chain joins TRBV7-9 and TRBJ2-3; TRBD2 matches at 8 bases. V dropped 5 bases and J dropped 5; count of bases not matched to a gene: 9. CDR3 length: 15 residues. The germline V gene encodes CDR1 SEHNR and CDR2 FQNEAQ (reference sequence). CDR3 nucleotides: TGTGCCAGCAGCCACGGGGGGGCTAGCGAAGATACGCAGTATTTT. It yields the protein CASSHGGASEDTQYF.

The CDR3 loop reads CAISESRQQETQYF. CDR3 in DNA: TGTGCCATCAGTGAGTCGAGGCAGCAAGAGACCCAGTACTTC. J is TRBJ2-5 and V is TRBV10-3; the D is unclear. V lost 0 bases, J lost 2 bases, and 7 bases lay in between. Per the germline V gene, CDR1 is ENHRY and CDR2 is SYGVKD. The CDR3 extends over 14 amino acids.

J is TRBJ1-4 and V is TRBV7-6; 7 bases agree with TRBD1. Trimming at V came to 5 bases and at J to 8 bases, leaving 17 bases not matched to a gene. The CDR3 is 17 amino acids. Germline CDR1 reads SGHVS; CDR2 reads FNYEAQ. The chain's CDR3 is CASSPGEKQGVGEKLFF. Written as DNA, the CDR3 is TGTGCCAGCAGCCCGGGGGAGAAGCAGGGGGTTGGGGAAAAACTGTTTTTT.

The chain has TRBV7-8 and TRBJ1-2; 8 positions agree with TRBD1. This CDR3 has 16 residues. Germline V gene sequence: CDR1 SGHVS, CDR2 FQNEAQ. The V and J ends lost 3 bases and 6 bases, in that order; junction bases with no gene match: 12. CDR3 in amino acids: CASSFHPTGVPNGYTF. CDR3 nucleotides: TGTGCCAGCAGCTTTCACCCGACAGGGGTCCCGAATGGCTACACCTTC.

Concerning this clone itself: Relative to the germline gene, one junction end is altered; a read error may explain this. The chain employs TRBV7-7 and TRBJ1-3; 8 bases map to TRBD1. The CDR3 covers 17 residues. Germline assignment: CDR1 SSHAT and CDR2 FNYEAQ (reference sequence). CDR3 sequence reads: CASSAPPWGQARNTIYF. The DNA for the CDR3 is TGTGCTAGCAGCGCCCCGCCATGGGGACAGGCTAGAAACACCATATATTTT. Combining the CDR3 with reference TRBV7-7 and TRBJ1-3 gives the whole variable domain GAGVSQSPRYKVTKRGQDVTLRCDPISSHATLYWYQQALGQGPEFLTYFNYEAQPDKSGLPSDRFSAERPEGSISTLTIQRTEQRDSAMYRCASSAPPWGQARNTIYFGEGSWLTVV.

The chain couples TRBV5-1 to TRBJ2-5; D perhaps matches TRBD2 (7 bases). Germline V CDR1 and CDR2: SGHRS, YFSETQ. This CDR3 contains 15 residues. The V gene lost 3 bases and the J gene lost 2 bases, with 14 bases spanning the gap. CDR3 DNA: TGCGCCAGCAGCTCGGGGGGCCGGCTGCAAGAGACCCAGTACTTC. Translation gives CASSSGGRLQETQYF.

This chain uses TRBV25-1 with TRBJ1-2, with D possibly TRBD1 on 6 matching bases. The V gene's germline CDR1 is MGHDK and CDR2 SYGVNS. The CDR3 is 15 amino acids. Trimming cost V 3 bases and J 5 bases, with 16 bases left between them. This chain's CDR3 is CASSDLSTGTYGYTF. CDR3 sequence (DNA): TGTGCCAGCAGTGACCTTTCCACAGGGACATATGGCTACACCTTC.

The CDR3 bases are TGTGCCAGCAGTCTACAGACGGGACTCTCCTCCTACGAGCAGTACTTC. Translation: CASSLQTGLSSYEQYF. This rearrangement joins TRBV2 to TRBJ2-7, with D perhaps matching TRBD2 (6 bases). CDR1 SNHLY and CDR2 FYNNEI come from the germline V gene. The CDR3 is 16 amino acids. Trimming took off 5 bases at V and 0 bases at J, with 17 bases between the two ends. Full variable domain (missing parts from reference TRBV2 and TRBJ2-7): EPEVTQTPSHQVTQMGQEVILRCVPISNHLYFYWYRQILGQKVEFLVSFYNNEISEKSEIFDDQFSVERPDGSNFTLKIRSTKLEDSAMYFCASSLQTGLSSYEQYFGPGTRLTVT.

V is TRBV7-9 and J is TRBJ1-1; D is perhaps TRBD1 (5 bases). Germline V CDR1 and CDR2: SEHNR, FQNEAQ (reference sequence). This CDR3 comprises 15 residues. Trimming removed 3 bases at V and 1 base at J, with 12 bases between. This CDR3 is CASSFSGKKNTEAFF. The CDR3 DNA follows: TGTGCCAGCAGCTTTTCAGGGAAGAAGAACACTGAAGCTTTCTTT.

The chain uses TRBV2 and TRBJ2-7; the match to TRBD1 covers 8 bases. CDR1 and CDR2 (germline): SNHLY, FYNNEI. With 3 bases clipped from V and 4 bases from J, the junction kept 2 bases outside the gene matches. CDR3 length: 13 amino acids. CDR3 region: CASSDWTGYEQYF. The CDR3 DNA reads as TGTGCCAGCAGTGACTGGACAGGGTACGAGCAGTACTTC. The full variable domain, in which reference TRBV2 and TRBJ2-7 provide the parts outside the CDR3, is EPEVTQTPSHQVTQMGQEVILRCVPISNHLYFYWYRQILGQKVEFLVSFYNNEISEKSEIFDDQFSVERPDGSNFTLKIRSTKLEDSAMYFCASSDWTGYEQYFGPGTRLTVT.

The chain is built from TRBV28 and TRBJ1-2; a weak D match, TRBD1 (5 bases). V was pared by 6 bases and J by 8 bases, with 22 bases between. This CDR3 is 15 amino acids long. In germline, CDR1 is MDHEN, CDR2 SYDVKM. In DNA, the CDR3 is TGTGCCAGCAGCACTCGGACATCATTACAACCGGGCTACACCTTC. It yields the protein CASSTRTSLQPGYTF.

The rearrangement joins TRBV19 to TRBJ2-5; weak D call: TRBD1 (5 bases). Trimming stripped 4 bases from V and 5 bases from J, with 17 bases between. Germline V lookup: CDR1 LNHDA, CDR2 SQIVND (reference sequence). The CDR3 consists of 15 residues. The DNA for the CDR3 is TGTGCCAGTAGTAAGACAGCTCCCGGGCGGGAGACCCAGTACTTC. This codes for CASSKTAPGRETQYF.

The V call is TRBV2, the J call TRBJ1-2; TRBD1 is a possible D gene (5 bases). V lost 2 bases and J 5 bases, leaving 12 bases between the germline ends. Germline CDR1 reads SNHLY; CDR2 reads FYNNEI. CDR3 length: 14 amino acids. The DNA for the CDR3 is TGTGCCAGCAGTGAACTCGAGGGACCGTATGGCTACACCTTC. Its translation: CASSELEGPYGYTF.

This chain connects TRBV29-1 to TRBJ2-3; D ambiguous. Trimming left V 5 bases short and J 1 base short, with 10 bases between. Germline V gene sequence: CDR1 SQVTM, CDR2 ANQGSEA. The CDR3 has 13 residues. DNA of the CDR3: TGCAGCGTTCCCAAGCAGGGCACAGATACGCAGTATTTT. Translated, it gives CSVPKQGTDTQYF.

This chain connects TRBV19 to TRBJ2-2; TRBD1 matches 9 bases. Losses at the gene ends were 8 bases for V and 6 bases for J; bases not matched to a gene: 13. This CDR3 comprises 16 residues. Germline V CDR1 and CDR2: LNHDA, SQIVND (reference sequence). CDR3 sequence reads: CASELGTGLYPGELFF. CDR3 DNA sequence: TGTGCCAGTGAACTCGGGACAGGGTTATACCCCGGGGAGCTGTTTTTT.

This chain uses TRBV30 with TRBJ2-2; the D gene is possibly TRBD1 (5 bases). V dropped 0 bases and J dropped 4 bases, with 9 bases sitting between them. CDR1 GTSNPN and CDR2 SVGIG come from the germline V gene (reference sequence). This CDR3 has 14 residues. CDR3: CAWSVRTPTGELFF. CDR3 DNA sequence: TGTGCCTGGAGTGTAAGGACACCCACCGGGGAGCTGTTTTTT.